What follows is one TCR beta chain and its context. Its specificity is unknown. This sample stems from a study of T cell responses to AZD1222 COVID-19 vaccine. At the level of the study: Pooled in the analysis were second doses at about 4 or about 12 weeks.

Findings and caveats of the study: At study baseline, merely several AZD1222 recipients were seropositive.

The repertoire was sequenced with immunoSEQ multiplex PCR; TCRdb's copy has only in-frame clones and lacks some. The sample includes 100,000 or so clones, roughly 91% seen only once; the top ten take around 8.4%. The CDR3 length is 15 residues. CDR1 is KGHDR and CDR2 is SFDVKD in the germline V gene. With 1 base removed from V and 2 bases from J, the gap between germline ends came to 5 bases. The receptor's source is an adult in good health. The V call is TRBV24-1, the J call TRBJ2-6; a weak D match, TRBD2 (5 bases). Sequencing used peripheral blood, obtained on day 0 of AZD1222 vaccination. CDR3 region: CATSDFGAGANVLTF. In DNA form, the CDR3 reads TGTGCCACCAGTGATTTCGGGGCTGGGGCCAACGTCCTGACTTTC.